The 14 T cell receptor beta chains given below trace back to one sample, sequenced in a study of CD8+CD57+ T cells in acquired aplastic anemia (dated by TCRdb to the late 2010s). The sequencer was an Illumina HiSeq 2000. Genomic DNA served as template for TCR beta VDJ combination and CDR3 sequence profiling. TCRdb cleaned the public reads at Q25 with fastp, built clones with MiXCR and kept in-frame beta chains. Every entry covers one CDR3 protein and lists the most common genes and DNA from its rows. This sample gives more than 250,000 distinct CDR3 sequences in total; roughly three fifths of them show up just once. Together, the top ten hold around 8% of the sample. Material: sorted CD4+, CD8+, or CD8+CD57+ T cells (not recorded which) from PBMCs. The receptors shown here come from a human donor with severe aplastic anemia or a healthy control (not recorded which).

This clonotype was counted ten times or more. The CDR3 is CASSETGLAGVREQFF. CDR3 DNA: TGTGCCAGCAGTGAAACTGGACTAGCGGGGGTACGTGAGCAGTTCTTC. V and J are TRBV6-2 or TRBV6-3 and TRBJ2-1, with 13 nucleotides matching TRBD2. Germline CDR1 reads MNHEY; CDR2 reads SVGEGT. The V and J ends lost 5 bases and 9 bases, in that order; junction bases with no gene match: 10. The CDR3 runs to 16 residues.

The chain has TRBV20-1 and TRBJ2-7; D unresolved. This CDR3 spans 15 amino acids. Per germline, CDR1 DFQATT and CDR2 SNEGSKA (reference sequence). Deletions cut 3 bases from V and 0 bases from J, with 15 bases between. The DNA for the CDR3 is TGCAGTGCTAGGCCGGAGTGGGCAGGCTCCTACGAGCAGTACTTC. Encoded protein: CSARPEWAGSYEQYF.

The chain recombines TRBV7-9 with TRBJ2-7; D could derive from TRBD1 or TRBD2 (5 bases each). Looked up from germline, CDR1 is SEHNR and CDR2 is FQNEAQ (reference sequence). This CDR3 comprises 12 residues. V was pared by 7 bases and J by 3 bases, with 10 bases between. The CDR3 nucleotides are TGTGCCAGCATCGGGGCGGACTACGAGCAGTACTTC. Amino acids: CASIGADYEQYF.

This chain connects TRBV15 to TRBJ2-3, with TRBD1 matching over 8 bases. CDR1 is LNHNV and CDR2 is YYDKDF in the germline V gene (reference sequence). With 2 bases clipped from V and 2 bases from J, the junction kept 6 bases outside the gene matches. The CDR3 is 16 residues long. CDR3 sequence reads: CATSRRTTGVTDTQYF. The CDR3 nucleotides are TGTGCCACCAGCAGACGTACGACAGGGGTCACAGATACGCAGTATTTT.

Details on this clonotype: Since a much larger clone is just one base distant, this may be a read error. This chain links TRBV30 with TRBJ1-6; tentatively, D is TRBD1 (6 bases). V lost 3 bases and J 11 bases, leaving 14 bases between the germline ends. CDR1 is GTSNPN, CDR2 SVGIG, per germline (reference sequence). CDR3 length equals 13 residues. CDR3 loop: CAWRVQGNPPLHF. The CDR3 bases are TGTGCCTGGAGGGTCCAGGGGAATCCACCCCTCCACTTT.

V usage is TRBV20-1 and J usage is TRBJ2-7; 7 bases are shared with TRBD1. The J call may be in error: the DNA end matches TRBJ2-1 better. This CDR3 contains 16 residues. Germline CDR1 is DFQATT and CDR2 is SNEGSKA (reference sequence). The CDR3 region is CSASEGANGLYNEQFF. The CDR3 nucleotides are TGCAGTGCTAGTGAGGGGGCGAACGGGTTGTACAATGAGCAGTTCTTC.

This chain joins TRBV6-5 and TRBJ2-7, with 7 bases that match TRBD1. The V and J ends lost 5 bases and 1 base, in that order; junction bases with no gene match: 5. The germline V gene has CDR1 MNHEY and CDR2 SVGAGI. There are 14 residues in the CDR3. CDR3 nucleotide sequence: TGTGCCAGCAGTGCACCGGGACAGTCCTACGAGCAGTACTTC. Its translation: CASSAPGQSYEQYF.

In its sample, this clonotype was seen many times. The chain has TRBV7-2 and TRBJ1-1, with D tentatively TRBD1 (6 bases). V shed 1 base and J shed 0 bases, with 18 bases lying between them. The V gene's germline CDR1 is SGHTA and CDR2 FQGNSA. The CDR3 length is 18 residues. The CDR3 protein is CASSLVGQRTVMNTEAFF. CDR3 sequence (DNA): TGTGCCAGCAGCTTAGTGGGGCAGCGGACAGTCATGAACACTGAAGCTTTCTTT. Based on the CDR3 plus reference TRBV7-2 and TRBJ1-1, the full variable domain is GAGVSQSPSNKVTEKGKDVELRCDPISGHTALYWYRQSLGQGLEFLIYFQGNSAPDKSGLPSDRFSAERTGGSVSTLTIQRTQQEDSAVYLCASSLVGQRTVMNTEAFFGQGTRLTVV.

This sequence joins TRBV25-1 and TRBJ1-5; no definite D call. With 1 base removed from V and 4 bases from J, the gap between germline ends came to 8 bases. From germline, CDR1 is MGHDK and CDR2 SYGVNS. CDR3 length: 14 amino acids. This CDR3 is CASSEWVSNQPQHF. CDR3 bases: TGTGCCAGCAGTGAATGGGTGTCTAATCAGCCCCAGCATTTT. The complete variable domain, with remaining parts taken from reference TRBV25-1 and TRBJ1-5, reads EADIYQTPRYLVIGTGKKITLECSQTMGHDKMYWYQQDPGMELHLIHYSYGVNSTEKGDLSSESTVSRIRTEHFPLTLESARPSHTSQYLCASSEWVSNQPQHFGDGTRLSIL.

The gene calls are TRBV7-9 and TRBJ2-7, with D perhaps matching TRBD2 (5 bases). V was trimmed by 5 bases and J by 4 bases, leaving 18 bases between them. Germline V lookup: CDR1 SEHNR, CDR2 FQNEAQ (reference sequence). CDR3 size: 15 residues. The CDR3 protein is CASSIGATNLYEQYF. CDR3 nucleotides: TGTGCCAGCAGCATAGGCGCGACTAATTTATACGAGCAGTACTTC.

The chain links TRBV6-1 to TRBJ2-2, with no clear D. The CDR3 consists of 16 residues. V was pared by 5 bases and J by 3 bases, with 16 bases between. Germline CDR1 MNHNS, CDR2 SASEGT. CDR3 loop: CASSPLGRGYTGELFF. The DNA for the CDR3 is TGTGCCAGCAGTCCCCTGGGCAGAGGATACACCGGGGAGCTGTTTTTT.

The chain uses TRBV9 and TRBJ2-5; perhaps TRBD1 as D (5 bases). The CDR3 totals 14 residues. The germline gives CDR1 SGDLS, CDR2 YYNGEE. V was trimmed by 5 bases and J by 6 bases, leaving 17 bases between them. The CDR3 DNA reads as TGTGCCAGCAGTCCTAGGGCAGGGCGAAAGACCCAGTACTTC. Translation: CASSPRAGRKTQYF.

The gene calls are TRBV24-1 and TRBJ2-5, with D possibly being TRBD1 or TRBD2 (5 bases each). Looked up from germline, CDR1 is KGHDR and CDR2 is SFDVKD. V lost 2 bases and J 5 bases, leaving 14 bases between the germline ends. This CDR3 is 15 amino acids long. The CDR3 sequence: CATSDSGTARETQYF. Written as DNA, the CDR3 is TGTGCCACCAGTGATTCCGGGACGGCGAGGGAGACCCAGTACTTC.

The V and J genes are TRBV12-3 or TRBV12-4 and TRBJ1-6, with a weak D call TRBD1 (6 bases). The CDR3 contains 15 residues. V lost 8 bases and J lost 7, with 18 bases in between. The CDR3 here is CASGGGKGINSPLHF. The CDR3 DNA reads TGTGCCAGCGGAGGGGGTAAGGGGATCAATTCACCCCTCCACTTT.